The 27 T cell receptor beta chains below were found in one sample sequenced in a study of T cells in localized non-small cell lung cancer. The protocol was immunoSEQ multiplex PCR, while the TCRdb copy is restricted to in-frame clones and leaves out a portion. This sample has roughly 35,000 clones; approximately 92% occur once, and the top ten carry more than 5.5%. The source material was peripheral blood, sampled before any cancer treatment. The receptors come from a female donor aged 60 or older with stage I lung adenocarcinoma.

V gene TRBV2 combines with J gene TRBJ1-1; possibly TRBD1 for D (5 bases). Per the germline V gene, CDR1 is SNHLY and CDR2 is FYNNEI. With 5 bases removed from V and 0 bases from J, the gap between germline ends came to 7 bases. The CDR3 has 13 amino acids. CDR3 in DNA: TGTGCCAGCAGTCGGGGGTTGAACACTGAAGCTTTCTTT. Residues: CASSRGLNTEAFF.

This rearrangement joins TRBV2 to TRBJ1-5; D is possibly TRBD1 (5 bases). CDR1 and CDR2 from the germline V gene are SNHLY and FYNNEI. The CDR3 sequence is 15 residues long. V lost 2 bases to trimming and J lost 7 bases, with 15 bases between them. Here the CDR3 reads CASSEQGAGAQPQHF. The CDR3 DNA follows: TGTGCCAGCAGTGAACAGGGAGCGGGAGCCCAGCCCCAGCATTTT.

This sequence joins TRBV28 and TRBJ1-1; no reliable D call. The germline V and J ends were trimmed by 8 bases and 4 bases, with 14 bases remaining between them. Germline V gene sequence: CDR1 MDHEN, CDR2 SYDVKM. The CDR3 contains 13 residues. CDR3 bases: TGTGCCAGCGTAAGGTCTGGTGGCACTGAAGCTTTCTTT. It translates to CASVRSGGTEAFF.

The chain combines TRBV10-3 with TRBJ2-7; TRBD1 is a possible D gene (5 bases). CDR3 length: 12 residues. Germline V gene sequence: CDR1 ENHRY, CDR2 SYGVKD. With 3 bases removed from V and 3 bases from J, the gap between germline ends came to 6 bases. Here the CDR3 DNA reads TGTGCCATCAGTGACAGGGACTACGAGCAGTACTTC. Amino acids: CAISDRDYEQYF.

The chain employs TRBV6-5 and TRBJ2-7; maybe TRBD1 (6 bases). The V and J ends lost 6 bases and 2 bases respectively, with 17 bases between them. This CDR3 is 15 amino acids long. Germline lookup yields CDR1 MNHEY and CDR2 SVGAGI. The chain's CDR3 is CASRPPTGLPYEQYF. CDR3 DNA: TGTGCCAGCAGACCCCCAACAGGGTTGCCCTACGAGCAGTACTTC.

The chain links TRBV5-1 to TRBJ2-1, with 7 nucleotides matching TRBD2. The CDR3 has 16 residues. Germline CDR1 is SGHRS and CDR2 is YFSETQ. With V trimmed by 3 bases and J by 3 bases, 9 bases remained unmatched. The CDR3 sequence: CASSSPLAADYNEQFF. The CDR3 DNA is TGCGCCAGCAGCTCCCCTCTAGCGGCCGACTACAATGAGCAGTTCTTC.

The V gene is TRBV6-5, the J gene TRBJ2-5; 8 bases match TRBD1. Germline values: CDR1 MNHEY, CDR2 SVGAGI. The CDR3 runs to 15 residues. Trimming removed 0 bases from V and 11 bases from J; junction bases left unmatched: 11. The CDR3 nucleotides read TGTGCCAGCAGTTACTCTTGGACAGGGACGGGGGAGCAGTACTTC. Protein: CASSYSWTGTGEQYF.

The V gene is TRBV7-9, the J gene TRBJ1-5; 7 bases are a match to TRBD1. CDR3 length: 15 amino acids. Germline V gene data show CDR1 as SEHNR and CDR2 as FQNEAQ (reference sequence). The V gene end was trimmed by 5 bases and the J gene end by 7 bases; junction bases not matched to a gene: 11. CDR3: CASSPSGTVVQPQHF. The CDR3 DNA reads as TGTGCCAGCAGCCCCTCCGGGACAGTCGTCCAGCCCCAGCATTTT. Variable domain in full (rest from reference TRBV7-9 and TRBJ1-5): DTGVSQNPRHKITKRGQNVTFRCDPISEHNRLYWYRQTLGQGPEFLTYFQNEAQLEKSRLLSDRFSAERPKGSFSTLEIQRTEQGDSAMYLCASSPSGTVVQPQHFGDGTRLSIL.

V and J are TRBV6-6 and TRBJ1-5; no clear D gene. Germline CDR1 reads MNHNY; CDR2 reads SVGAGI (reference sequence). V gave up 0 bases and J gave up 7 bases, with 10 bases separating them. The CDR3 extends over 14 amino acids. The CDR3 DNA reads TGTGCCAGCAGTTACTCGACCAGTAAGCAGCCCCAGCATTTT. This translates into CASSYSTSKQPQHF.

V and J are TRBV27 and TRBJ1-2, with a possible D match to TRBD1 (5 bases). The CDR3 is made up of 14 amino acids. The germline gives CDR1 MNHEY, CDR2 SMNVEV (reference sequence). Trimming removed 0 bases at V and 4 bases at J, with 9 bases between. The DNA of the CDR3 is TGTGCCAGCAGTTTATCGATGACAGTCTATGGCTACACCTTC. Its protein product is CASSLSMTVYGYTF.

The gene calls are TRBV6-5 and TRBJ2-5; TRBD2 matches at 7 bases. The CDR3 has 14 amino acids. Trimming at V came to 5 bases and at J to 0 bases, leaving 3 bases not matched to a gene. Germline V gene data show CDR1 as MNHEY and CDR2 as SVGAGI. The CDR3: CASSKAGYQETQYF. The CDR3 DNA reads as TGTGCCAGCAGTAAAGCGGGGTACCAAGAGACCCAGTACTTC.

The V gene is TRBV5-1, the J gene TRBJ2-1; TRBD1 aligns across 7 bases. The germline CDR1 and CDR2 sequences are SGHRS and YFSETQ. The CDR3 is 13 amino acids. J was trimmed by 8 bases and V by 0 bases; bases with no gene match: 2. The CDR3 here is CASSLGDSDEQFF. In nucleotides, the CDR3 is TGCGCCAGCAGCTTGGGGGACAGCGATGAGCAGTTCTTC.

The CDR3 spells CASRDRVSTGELFF. CDR3 in DNA: TGTGCCAGCAGGGACAGGGTATCCACCGGGGAGCTGTTTTTT. The chain combines TRBV6-1 with TRBJ2-2; 8 bases fit TRBD1. The germline V gene has CDR1 MNHNS and CDR2 SASEGT. The CDR3 runs 14 residues. With 6 bases clipped from V and 4 bases from J, the junction kept 4 bases outside the gene matches.

The chain has TRBV5-5 and TRBJ2-7, with D uncertain. Germline V gene data show CDR1 as SGHKS and CDR2 as YYEKEE (reference sequence). The ends were cut back, 0 bases at V and 2 bases at J, with 9 bases in the middle. CDR3 size: 14 residues. CDR3 sequence reads: CASSLASSTYEQYF. The CDR3 DNA reads TGTGCCAGCAGCTTGGCCTCCAGCACCTACGAGCAGTACTTC. Based on the CDR3 plus reference TRBV5-5 and TRBJ2-7, the full variable domain is DAGVTQSPTHLIKTRGQQVTLRCSPISGHKSVSWYQQVLGQGPQFIFQYYEKEERGRGNFPDRFSARQFPNYSSELNVNALLLGDSALYLCASSLASSTYEQYFGPGTRLTVT.

The CDR3 DNA reads as TGCGCCAGCAGCCTGACCCGGACAGGGCCGGGAGCTGGAAACACCATATATTTT. Its translation: CASSLTRTGPGAGNTIYF. The rearrangement uses TRBV5-1 and TRBJ1-3; 8 positions match TRBD1. Germline CDR1 reads SGHRS; CDR2 reads YFSETQ. V lost 4 bases to trimming and J lost 2 bases; unmatched junction nucleotides: 14. The CDR3 extends over 18 amino acids.

V is TRBV7-9 and J is TRBJ1-2; no definite D call. Trimming took off 5 bases at V and 5 bases at J, with 21 bases between the two ends. CDR3 size: 16 residues. The germline CDR1 and CDR2 sequences are SEHNR and FQNEAQ (reference sequence). CDR3 DNA sequence: TGTGCCAGCAGCCAAGCCCGGAGCATAAGGTGGTATGGCTACACCTTC. Its translation: CASSQARSIRWYGYTF.

The CDR3 reads CASSPRSGGNQPQHF. The CDR3 region has the DNA TGTGCCAGCAGCCCCCGGTCGGGTGGCAATCAGCCCCAGCATTTT. V gene TRBV4-2 combines with J gene TRBJ1-5; unclear D gene. The CDR3 runs to 15 residues. With 4 bases removed from V and 2 bases from J, the gap between germline ends came to 12 bases. Germline V gene data show CDR1 as LGHNA and CDR2 as YNFKEQ.

CDR3: CASSLGGALGYEQYF. The CDR3, as DNA: TGTGCCAGCAGTTTAGGGGGGGCCCTGGGCTACGAGCAGTACTTC. The V call is TRBV27, the J call TRBJ2-7; D may be TRBD2 (7 bases). Germline assignment: CDR1 MNHEY and CDR2 SMNVEV (reference sequence). V lost 2 bases to trimming and J lost 3 bases, with 14 bases between them. The CDR3 consists of 15 residues.

V and J are TRBV20-1 and TRBJ2-5; D not resolved. The DNA end is more similar to TRBJ2-7, so the J call may be wrong. Germline-derived CDR1 and CDR2 are DFQATT and SNEGSKA (reference sequence). CDR3 length equals 11 residues. CDR3 nucleotide sequence: TGCAGTGCAAACGTCGTAGACGAGCAGTACTTC. It yields the protein CSANVVDEQYF.

V gene TRBV6-6 combines with J gene TRBJ1-1; 7 bases agree with TRBD1. Germline V gives CDR1 MNHNY, CDR2 SVGAGI (reference sequence). The CDR3 totals 14 residues. With 2 bases clipped from V and 1 base from J, the junction kept 1 base outside the gene matches. CDR3 nucleotide sequence: TGTGCCAGCAGTTACCGACAGGGGAACACTGAAGCTTTCTTT. This sequence encodes CASSYRQGNTEAFF.

The chain links TRBV19 to TRBJ1-6; tentative D call: TRBD1 (5 bases). CDR1 is LNHDA, CDR2 SQIVND, per germline (reference sequence). The CDR3 loop spans 17 amino acids. The V end lost 2 bases, the J end lost 0 bases, and 11 bases lay between the germline ends. CDR3: CASSIRKGLSYNSPLHF. CDR3 sequence (DNA): TGTGCCAGTAGTATAAGGAAGGGGCTCTCCTATAATTCACCCCTCCACTTT.

This clone was detected only once. The rearrangement joins TRBV7-2 to TRBJ1-1; tentative D call: TRBD1 (6 bases). The CDR3 covers 15 residues. Trimming took off 1 base at V and 1 base at J, with 10 bases between the two ends. Germline V gives CDR1 SGHTA, CDR2 FQGNSA. CDR3 region: CASSLVGGGNTEAFF. CDR3 coding DNA: TGTGCCAGCAGCTTAGTTGGAGGGGGGAACACTGAAGCTTTCTTT.

The chain couples TRBV2 to TRBJ2-7; 9 bases match TRBD1. Germline V gene data show CDR1 as SNHLY and CDR2 as FYNNEI. The V segment lost 4 bases and the J segment 7 bases; nucleotides outside the gene matches: 5. This CDR3 has 13 amino acids. CDR3 bases: TGTGCCAGCAGTGTAAGGGACAGGGCGGAGCAGTACTTC. Its protein product is CASSVRDRAEQYF.

This chain links TRBV7-9 with TRBJ1-1; 9 positions agree with TRBD1. J gave up 4 bases and V 2 bases, and 8 bases lay outside the gene matches. Germline V CDR1 and CDR2: SEHNR, FQNEAQ (reference sequence). The CDR3 extends over 16 amino acids. CDR3 region: CASSLRGGQGITEAFF. The CDR3 coding sequence is TGTGCCAGCAGCTTAAGGGGAGGACAGGGGATCACTGAAGCTTTCTTT.

The rearrangement uses TRBV7-6 and TRBJ2-3, with D hard to call. V was trimmed by 5 bases and J by 2 bases, leaving 14 bases between them. The germline V gene encodes CDR1 SGHVS and CDR2 FNYEAQ. The CDR3 consists of 15 residues. CDR3 DNA sequence: TGTGCCAGCAGCCTCGGGCCGGAATTCACAGATACGCAGTATTTT. Its translation is CASSLGPEFTDTQYF.

This chain joins TRBV11-3 and TRBJ1-2, with a possible D match to TRBD1 (6 bases). CDR1 is SGHNT, CDR2 YENEEA, per germline. The CDR3 extends over 13 amino acids. Between the trimmed V and J ends, which lost 3 bases and 4 bases, there was a span of 9 bases. In nucleotides, the CDR3 is TGTGCCAGCAGCTTGGGGGGCTCCTATGGCTACACCTTC. Amino acids: CASSLGGSYGYTF.

V gene TRBV2 combines with J gene TRBJ1-1; no clear D gene. CDR3 length equals 12 residues. Looked up from germline, CDR1 is SNHLY and CDR2 is FYNNEI. The CDR3 protein is CAQRPGGAITFF. The CDR3 nucleotides read TGTGCGCAGCGGCCCGGCGGAGCGATAACTTTCTTT.